This TCR beta chain is drawn from a study of PD-L1 blockade in urothelial cancer. The J segment lost 3 bases and the V segment lost 11 bases, leaving 6 bases of the junction unmatched. Looked up from germline, CDR1 is MDHEN and CDR2 is SYDVKM. The CDR3 totals 13 residues. Time point indicated: pretreatment peripheral blood. Profiled with immunoSEQ multiplex PCR; TCRdb holds only in-frame clones, not every one. Of 70,000 to 95,000 clones in the sample, 70% to 90% are singletons; the top ten hold 0.85% to 1%. The gene calls are TRBV28 and TRBJ1-1; 10 bases are a match to TRBD1. The sequencing used PBMCs, collected around atezolizumab (anti-PD-L1) treatment. This TCR came from a woman aged 80 or over with urothelial cancer. The CDR3 nucleotides read TGTGCCTCAAGACAGGGGGCGGACACTGAAGCTTTCTTT. Amino acids: CASRQGADTEAFF.